One sample yielded the 13 T cell receptor beta chains listed below, sequenced in a study of synovial regulatory T cells in juvenile arthritis. The data were produced by immunoSEQ multiplex PCR, yet TCRdb's version contains in-frame clones alone and is incomplete. The sample table includes 7,500 to 10,000 clones. The specimen was Treg cells from blood. Documented subset: remaining (HLA-DR-negative) circulating blood Treg cells. Receptor source: a donor between 2 and 29 years old with juvenile idiopathic arthritis.

The CDR3 sequence: CASSIQGSSPLHF. The rearrangement uses TRBV19 and TRBJ1-6; the TCRdb D gene call, TRBD1, has no DNA to confirm it. The V gene's germline CDR1 is LNHDA and CDR2 SQIVND (reference sequence). This CDR3 has 13 residues. The DNA is not on file.

The genes are TRBV6-1 and TRBJ1-1. Germline V gene sequence: CDR1 MNHNS, CDR2 SASEGT. This CDR3 is built from 14 residues. The record lacks a DNA sequence. CDR3 amino acids: CASSFSALNTEAFF.

The V and J genes are TRBV5-4 and TRBJ1-4; TCRdb indicates TRBD1, and absent DNA this call remains unverified. Germline V lookup: CDR1 SGHNT, CDR2 YYREEE (reference sequence). The CDR3 has 14 amino acids. The DNA sequence is not available. CDR3 residues: CASSMGQGGEKLFF. Looking up the rest from reference TRBV5-4 and TRBJ1-4 gives the full variable domain: ETGVTQSPTHLIKTRGQQVTLRCSSQSGHNTVSWYQQALGQGPQFIFQYYREEENGRGNFPPRFSGLQFPNYSSELNVNALELDDSALYLCASSMGQGGEKLFFGSGTQLSVL.

CDR3 in amino acids: CASSAGTSLQTQYF. The rearrangement links TRBV7-9 to TRBJ2-5; as DNA is missing, the TRBD2 call by TCRdb cannot be tested. Germline V gene sequence: CDR1 SEHNR, CDR2 FQNEAQ (reference sequence). The CDR3 is made up of 14 amino acids. Only the protein sequence is given.

The chain combines TRBV4-3 with TRBJ1-6. The CDR3 extends over 17 amino acids. The protein alone is recorded here. CDR1 is LGHNA, CDR2 YSLEER, per germline. The CDR3 sequence: CASSQGRGGSYNSPLHF.

This chain connects TRBV5-8 to TRBJ2-7; TCRdb designates TRBD1, a call that cannot be tested without DNA. From germline, CDR1 is SGHTS and CDR2 YDEGEE. The CDR3 loop spans 14 amino acids. The entry carries no DNA sequence. This CDR3 is CASSRRQGRHEQYF.

The rearrangement links TRBV10-3 to TRBJ1-2. The CDR3 has 18 residues. A DNA sequence was not provided. Germline CDR1 is ENHRY and CDR2 is SYGVKD. CDR3 sequence: CAISESTLGRRDLNGYTF.

The genes are TRBV9 and TRBJ2-2. This CDR3 region has 13 residues. No DNA has been recorded. The germline V gene has CDR1 SGDLS and CDR2 YYNGEE. This CDR3 reads CASNGWGTGELFF. The full variable domain, completed using reference TRBV9 and TRBJ2-2, is DSGVTQTPKHLITATGQRVTLRCSPRSGDLSVYWYQQSLDQGLQFLIQYYNGEERAKGNILERFSAQQFPDLHSELNLSSLELGDSALYFCASNGWGTGELFFGEGSRLTVL.

The chain has TRBV2 and TRBJ2-7; TCRdb's assignment of TRBD1 cannot be checked, as there is no DNA. The CDR3 runs 14 residues. The entry carries no DNA sequence. Germline assignment: CDR1 SNHLY and CDR2 FYNNEI. The CDR3 region is CASRLQGAGYEQYF. The full variable domain, in which reference TRBV2 and TRBJ2-7 provide the parts outside the CDR3, is EPEVTQTPSHQVTQMGQEVILRCVPISNHLYFYWYRQILGQKVEFLVSFYNNEISEKSEIFDDQFSVERPDGSNFTLKIRSTKLEDSAMYFCASRLQGAGYEQYFGPGTRLTVT.

The chain employs TRBV7-6 and TRBJ1-6; with no DNA, the TCRdb D assignment of TRBD1 cannot be verified. This CDR3 contains 15 residues. Only the protein is available. CDR1 SGHVS and CDR2 FNYEAQ come from the germline V gene. The CDR3 is CASSLTGPYNSPLHF.

The chain combines TRBV4-1 with TRBJ2-4; the D call of TRBD1 rests on TCRdb alone, since no DNA is present to check it. The germline CDR1 and CDR2 sequences are MGHRA and YSYEKL. The length of the CDR3 is 14 residues. No DNA appears here. This CDR3 is CASSQFRAKNIQYF.

V and J are TRBV2 and TRBJ1-4. Germline CDR1 is SNHLY and CDR2 is FYNNEI. The length of the CDR3 is 12 residues. The nucleotide record is missing. The CDR3 loop is CASSEVEEKLFF.

The V gene is TRBV7-7, the J gene TRBJ2-2. Germline assignment: CDR1 SSHAT and CDR2 FNYEAQ (reference sequence). The CDR3 consists of 15 residues. The coding DNA is unavailable. The CDR3 sequence: CASSPQGFDTGELFF.